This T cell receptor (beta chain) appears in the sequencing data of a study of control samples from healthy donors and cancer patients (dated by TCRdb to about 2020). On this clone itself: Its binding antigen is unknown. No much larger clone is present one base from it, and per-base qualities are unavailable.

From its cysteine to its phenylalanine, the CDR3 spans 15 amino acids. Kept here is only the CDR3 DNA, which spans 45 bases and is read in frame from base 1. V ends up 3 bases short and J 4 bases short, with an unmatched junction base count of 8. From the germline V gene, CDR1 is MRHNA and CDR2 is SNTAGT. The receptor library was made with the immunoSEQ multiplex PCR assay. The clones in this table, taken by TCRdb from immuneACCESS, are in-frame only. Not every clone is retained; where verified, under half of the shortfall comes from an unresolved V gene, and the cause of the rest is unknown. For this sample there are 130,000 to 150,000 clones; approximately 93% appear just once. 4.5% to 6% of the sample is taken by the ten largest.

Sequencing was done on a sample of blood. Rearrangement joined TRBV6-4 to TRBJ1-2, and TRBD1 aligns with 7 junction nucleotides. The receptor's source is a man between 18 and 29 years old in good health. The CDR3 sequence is CASSDTGARSYGYTF. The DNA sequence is TGTGCCAGCAGTGATACAGGGGCGCGGAGCTATGGCTACACCTTC.